This TCR beta chain derives from a study of T cell responses to AZD1222 COVID-19 vaccine. Trimming stripped 2 bases from V and 4 bases from J, with 9 bases between. There are 13 residues in the CDR3. Germline values: CDR1 SGHKS, CDR2 YYEKEE (reference sequence). Notes on this clone: Its matching antigen is unknown.

Study findings and constraints: Vaccination with two AZD1222 doses was followed by a rise in Spike-specific TCR breadth and depth. The peak T cell response came first, and repertoires were sampled only after it.

The table came from immunoSEQ multiplex PCR; TCRdb's copy has only in-frame clones and leaves some out. The sample yields 120,000 to 150,000 clones, 90% to 95% seen once. This chain links TRBV5-5 with TRBJ1-1; possibly TRBD1 for D (5 bases). Specimen: peripheral blood, collected on day 0 of AZD1222 vaccination. The receptor was isolated from an adult in good health. CDR3 DNA sequence: TGTGCCAGCAGCTTAGGAGGGGCCACTGAAGCTTTCTTT. Amino acid sequence: CASSLGGATEAFF.